The rows below give T cell receptor beta chains drawn from one sample of a study of beta chain features in type 1 diabetes. Sequencing used immunoSEQ multiplex PCR; TCRdb keeps in-frame clones, though not all of them. Here the sample spans roughly 290,000 clones, about 8% being singletons. Sequenced: central memory CD4+ T cells from blood. These receptors came from a woman aged 18-30 years in good health. CDR3s include the opening cysteine and the closing phenylalanine or tryptophan. The D gene is left open where the match is weak. The listing skips clone size in some rows; elsewhere it reads once, few, many or a size class.

TRBJ1-2 | few | TRBV28 | TRBD1 | TGTGCCAGCAGTCTGGGACAGGCGGACTATGGCTACACCTTC | CASSLGQADYGYTF
TRBJ2-7 | . | TRBV19 | TRBD2 | TGTGCCAGTAGTACCCAACTAGCGCAGTCCTACGAGCAGTACTTC | CASSTQLAQSYEQYF
TRBJ2-3 | . | TRBV30 | . | TGTGCCTGGAGTGCGGGCTACACAGATACGCAGTATTTT | CAWSAGYTDTQYF
TRBJ1-5 | few | TRBV27 | . | TGTGCCAGCAGTTTGTGGGGCGCGGGCAATCAGCCCCAGCATTTT | CASSLWGAGNQPQHF
TRBJ2-1 | . | TRBV5-1 | . | TGCGCCAGCAGCACGGACGGACAGCTTTTAGCTGAGCAGTTCTTC | CASSTDGQLLAEQFF
TRBJ2-1 | many | TRBV5-1 | TRBD2 | TGCGCCAGCAGCGTAAGCGGGGGGAGCAGAAGCAATGAGCAGTTCTTC | CASSVSGGSRSNEQFF
TRBJ1-5 | . | TRBV6-1 | . | TGTGCCAGCAGTGTGGCGACAGAGTTGGGTCTCAATCAGCCCCAGCATTTT | CASSVATELGLNQPQHF
TRBJ2-2 | few | TRBV28 | TRBD2 | TGTGCCAGCACCCCATCCAGAGCGGGGGGTACCGGGGAGCTGTTTTTT | CASTPSRAGGTGELFF
TRBJ1-5 | . | TRBV6-5 | . | TGTGCCAGCAGTTACTCAGGGGCCAGCAATCAGCCCCAGCATTTT | CASSYSGASNQPQHF
TRBJ2-3 | . | TRBV7-2 | TRBD2 | TGTGCCAGCAGCTACACAAGCGGGAGGGCAGATACGCAGTATTTT | CASSYTSGRADTQYF
TRBJ2-1 | many | TRBV27 | . | TGTGCCAGCAAGCAGAGTAGGTCCTACAATGAGCAGTTCTTC | CASKQSRSYNEQFF
TRBJ2-1 | few | TRBV11-3 | . | TGTGCCAGCAGCTTTTTTACGGAGGGGCAGTTCTTC | CASSFFTEGQFF
TRBJ2-3 | few | TRBV7-7 | TRBD2 | TGTGCTAGCAGCTTACCACTAGCGGCTGCAGATACGCAGTATTTT | CASSLPLAAADTQYF
TRBJ2-2 | few | TRBV5-1 | TRBD1 | TGCGCCAGCAGCCCGCAGGGGGCTGGCGGGGAGCTGTTTTTT | CASSPQGAGGELFF
TRBJ2-5 | few | TRBV5-1 | . | TGCGCCAGCAGCTCCCGGCAGGGGGGGGAGACCCAGTACTTC | CASSSRQGGETQYF
TRBJ2-3 | many | TRBV9 | TRBD2 | TGTGCCAGCAGCGCCAGCGGGAGGGACCAGTATTTT | CASSASGRDQYF
TRBJ2-5 | . | TRBV7-9 | TRBD1 | TGTGCCAGCAGCCGGGGACAGGTAGAGGAGACCCAGTACTTC | CASSRGQVEETQYF